This entry lists 22 T cell receptor beta chains sequenced from one sample in a study of blood T cells in healthy people across ages. Combining a sample-barcoded 5' primer with a J-beta primer mix, a second PCR ran for 7 to 11 cycles. TCRdb fed the 5' RACE reads into MiXCR, producing one record per CDR3 protein. Of some 900,000 distinct CDR3 sequences in the sample, around 49% are singletons; the top ten hold around an eighth. Sequenced sample: blood. All receptors come from a man aged 25-45 years in good health.

This clonotype came up a few times. The chain has TRBV7-9 and TRBJ2-7, with D possibly being TRBD1 or TRBD2 (5 bases each). Deletions cut 5 bases from V and 7 bases from J, with 21 bases between. The CDR3 consists of 15 residues. Germline CDR1 and CDR2: SEHNR and FQNEAQ (reference sequence). CDR3 coding DNA: TGTGCCAGCAGCCGGATCGGGACGACCTCCGTTGAGCAGTACTTC. It yields the protein CASSRIGTTSVEQYF.

As regards this clonotype: This may stem from a read error, because a much larger clone lies one nucleotide away. This chain joins TRBV28 and TRBJ2-3, with a weak D call TRBD2 (7 bases). Germline lookup yields CDR1 MDHEN and CDR2 SYDVKM. This CDR3 has 17 residues. For the CDR3, the DNA is TGTGCCAGCAGTTTTTTGGGCGGGGGCCTTTACCGGGATACGCAGTGTTTT. Its protein product is CASSFLGGGLYRDTQCF.

The chain has TRBV27 and TRBJ2-3; maybe TRBD2 (6 bases). The CDR3 loop spans 14 amino acids. CDR1 MNHEY and CDR2 SMNVEV come from the germline V gene (reference sequence). Trimming took 7 bases from V and 0 from J, leaving 11 bases between them. The CDR3 reads CASKEGLSTDTQYF. The DNA for the CDR3 is TGTGCCAGCAAGGAGGGATTAAGCACAGATACGCAGTATTTT.

V gene TRBV6-1 combines with J gene TRBJ1-2, with 7 bases lining up with TRBD1. V gave up 6 bases and J gave up 9 bases; unmatched junction bases: 13. CDR3 length equals 14 residues. Germline V gene sequence: CDR1 MNHNS, CDR2 SASEGT. Here the CDR3 reads CASSEDGQAGRYTF. The CDR3, as DNA: TGTGCCAGCAGCGAGGACGGACAGGCGGGACGCTACACCTTC.

This chain connects TRBV20-1 to TRBJ1-6; D gene unclear. There are 13 residues in the CDR3. Germline CDR1 and CDR2: DFQATT and SNEGSKA (reference sequence). V was shortened by 0 bases and J by 6 bases, with 6 bases between the two germline ends. This CDR3 is CSARDLGNSPLHF. In DNA form, the CDR3 reads TGCAGTGCTAGAGATTTGGGTAATTCACCCCTCCACTTT.

This clonotype was seen at least ten times. V usage is TRBV6-1 and J usage is TRBJ2-7; D tentatively fits TRBD1 or TRBD2 (5 bases each). Trimming took 7 bases from V and 3 from J, leaving 13 bases between them. Germline-derived CDR1 and CDR2 are MNHNS and SASEGT. This CDR3 spans 13 amino acids. The DNA for the CDR3 is TGTGCCAGCATCGAGGGGCAGATCTACGAGCAGTACTTC. Amino acids: CASIEGQIYEQYF.

The chain couples TRBV27 to TRBJ2-7; no reliable D call. Trimming cost V 8 bases and J 1 base, with 12 bases left between them. The CDR3 has 13 amino acids. CDR1 is MNHEY and CDR2 is SMNVEV in the germline V gene (reference sequence). CDR3 bases: TGTGCCAGCTCAGATAGGGTTTCCTACGAGCAGTACTTC. Translation gives CASSDRVSYEQYF.

This sequence joins TRBV24-1 and TRBJ2-7; D possibly corresponds to TRBD2 (5 bases). This CDR3 is 14 amino acids long. In germline, CDR1 is KGHDR, CDR2 SFDVKD. Trimming left V 3 bases short and J 3 bases short, with 11 bases between. The CDR3 sequence is CATSDPGKGYEQYF. The CDR3 bases are TGTGCCACCAGTGATCCGGGGAAAGGCTACGAGCAGTACTTC.

The chain joins TRBV5-1 to TRBJ2-7, with TRBD2 matching over 7 bases. After removal of 3 bases from V and 3 bases from J, the junction contained 3 bases not matched to a gene. Germline V lookup: CDR1 SGHRS, CDR2 YFSETQ. There are 13 residues in the CDR3. CDR3 loop: CASSWEGHYEQYF. The CDR3 region has the DNA TGCGCCAGCAGCTGGGAGGGGCACTACGAGCAGTACTTC.

This clonotype came up a few times. J is TRBJ2-5 and V is TRBV5-1; D possibly corresponds to TRBD2 (5 bases). The CDR3 contains 15 residues. Germline lookup yields CDR1 SGHRS and CDR2 YFSETQ. With 0 bases removed from V and 0 bases from J, the gap between germline ends came to 9 bases. CDR3 coding DNA: TGCGCCAGCAGCTTGGACGGGGAGTACCAAGAGACCCAGTACTTC. The encoded protein is CASSLDGEYQETQYF.

This clonotype was seen only a few times. Since a much larger clone is just one base distant, this may be a read error. The V call is TRBV12-3 or TRBV12-4, the J call TRBJ1-2, with D uncertain. CDR3 length: 14 residues. The CDR3 region is CASTLTLTNCGYTF. The CDR3 region has the DNA TGTGCCAGCACCCTGACCCTAACTAACTGTGGCTACACCTTC.

This clonotype was detected ten times or more. This sequence joins TRBV4-2 and TRBJ2-1; D gene ambiguous. V lost 5 bases, J lost 8 bases, and 19 bases lay in between. The CDR3 loop spans 15 amino acids. Germline CDR1 reads LGHNA; CDR2 reads YNFKEQ. CDR3 sequence (DNA): TGTGCCAGCAGCGGAAGCATAAAACTTTCAGATGAGCAGTTCTTC. It encodes CASSGSIKLSDEQFF.

This clonotype was observed a few times. This chain connects TRBV28 to TRBJ2-4; 8 bases are shared with TRBD1. Trimming at V came to 6 bases and at J to 2 bases, leaving 6 bases not matched to a gene. The germline V gene has CDR1 MDHEN and CDR2 SYDVKM. The CDR3 runs to 15 residues. The CDR3 region has the DNA TGTGCCAGCAGAACCCAGGGGGCCACCAAAAACATTCAGTACTTC. Translated, it gives CASRTQGATKNIQYF.

This clonotype was counted only a few times. This rearrangement joins TRBV4-1 to TRBJ1-6; D gene unclear. CDR1 is MGHRA and CDR2 is YSYEKL in the germline V gene. The ends were cut back, 8 bases at V and 3 bases at J, with 8 bases in the middle. CDR3 length: 13 residues. The CDR3 sequence: CASARDYNSPLHF. In DNA form, the CDR3 reads TGCGCCAGCGCGAGAGACTATAATTCACCCCTCCACTTT.

Ten or more counts support this clonotype. The junction does not match germline at one end; this may be a read error. The chain employs TRBV5-1 and TRBJ1-2, with unresolved D. The CDR3 runs 12 residues. CDR1 is SGHRS, CDR2 YFSETQ, per germline. DNA for the CDR3: TGTGCCAGCAGCTTAGAGGGTAGTGGCTACACCTTC. Protein: CASSLEGSGYTF.

This clonotype occurred a few times. V and J are TRBV5-1 and TRBJ1-4; 9 bases are a match to TRBD1. CDR3 length equals 15 residues. Germline V lookup: CDR1 SGHRS, CDR2 YFSETQ. After removal of 3 bases from V and 6 bases from J, the junction contained 6 bases not matched to a gene. CDR3 DNA: TGCGCCAGCAGCTCGGGACAGGGATCGGATGAAAAACTGTTTTTT. As protein: CASSSGQGSDEKLFF.

This clonotype was seen only a few times. V is TRBV6-5 and J is TRBJ1-2, with D possibly matching TRBD1 (6 bases). The V and J ends lost 0 bases and 2 bases respectively, with 7 bases between them. The CDR3 is made up of 14 amino acids. Germline values: CDR1 MNHEY, CDR2 SVGAGI. CDR3 residues: CASSYSQGNYGYTF. The CDR3 coding sequence is TGTGCCAGCAGTTACTCTCAGGGGAACTATGGCTACACCTTC.

The J gene is TRBJ1-2, the V gene TRBV28; D not resolved. The CDR3 covers 11 residues. Trimming pared 7 bases from V and 8 bases from J, leaving 11 bases between. Looked up from germline, CDR1 is MDHEN and CDR2 is SYDVKM. CDR3 sequence (DNA): TGTGCCAGCACGAGCTTTCAGGGCTACACCTTC. Translated: CASTSFQGYTF.

This clonotype was counted between two and nine times. This sequence joins TRBV12-3 or TRBV12-4 and TRBJ1-5; D is unclear. The ends were cut back, 5 bases at V and 6 bases at J, with 8 bases in the middle. CDR3 length: 12 amino acids. CDR3 DNA: TGTGCCAGCAGTCCTACGGGTCAGCCCCAGCATTTT. This codes for CASSPTGQPQHF.

This clonotype was picked up one time. J is TRBJ2-5 and V is TRBV6-2 or TRBV6-3; 9 bases map to TRBD2. Gene TRBJ2-7 matches the end of the DNA better, so the J call may be wrong. CDR3 size: 15 residues. In germline, CDR1 is MNHEY, CDR2 SVGEGT. The DNA for the CDR3 is TGTGCCAGCAGTTACTGGGGGACTAGCAGCTACGAGCAGTACTTC. This sequence encodes CASSYWGTSSYEQYF.

This chain connects TRBV6-1 to TRBJ1-2, with TRBD1 identical over 8 bases. Germline trimming cut 2 bases from V and 6 bases from J; bases unmatched to any gene: 8. Germline assignment: CDR1 MNHNS and CDR2 SASEGT. CDR3 length: 15 residues. The CDR3 here is CASSEQDRAIHGYTF. The CDR3 bases are TGTGCCAGCAGTGAACAGGACAGGGCGATCCATGGCTACACCTTC.

This clonotype has a handful of counts. The chain carries TRBV9 and TRBJ2-7; D call uncertain. CDR1 is SGDLS and CDR2 is YYNGEE in the germline V gene. Deletions cut 1 base from V and 2 bases from J, with 10 bases between. This CDR3 has 14 residues. CDR3 in amino acids: CASSVRAGPYEQYF. The DNA of the CDR3 is TGTGCCAGCAGCGTACGGGCAGGTCCCTACGAGCAGTACTTC.